This TCR beta chain was sequenced for a study of radiotherapy plus CTLA-4 blockade in lung cancer. Study-level findings and limits: Early clone dynamics of blood T cells, plus interferon-beta, reportedly predicted response best.

Patients with chemo-refractory metastatic non-small-cell lung cancer received focal radiation plus CTLA-4 blockade with ipilimumab. The data were produced by immunoSEQ multiplex PCR, yet TCRdb's version contains in-frame clones alone and is incomplete. The table shows about 100,000 clones, with about 83% occurring only once. Germline loops: CDR1 MNHEY, CDR2 SMNVEV (reference sequence). The CDR3 consists of 13 residues. V shed 6 bases and J 6 bases; nucleotides not matched to a gene: 4. On this clone itself: As yet, its antigen is unknown.

This material consisted of peripheral blood, taken from a patient treated with radiotherapy plus ipilimumab. The receptor was derived from a human donor with non-small cell lung cancer who had stable disease on radiotherapy plus ipilimumab. The J gene is TRBJ1-2, the V gene TRBV27, with 10 bases matching TRBD1. The CDR3 coding sequence is TGTGCCAGCAGAGGGACAGGGGAACATGGCTACACCTTC. Its translation is CASRGTGEHGYTF.